These T cell receptor beta chains were read from a single sample in a study of shared clonotypes between healthy human individuals. Using immunoSEQ multiplex PCR, the repertoire was profiled, and TCRdb retains in-frame clones only, with some absent. Among about a million clones, around 74% were seen once, and the ten largest hold 1.4% to 1.5%. Material for sequencing was memory CD4+ T cells sorted from blood. These receptors came from a young man in good health. Each CDR3 is given with its conserved first and last residue.

TRBV2 | CASSDWENQPQHF
TRBV5-1 | CASSLLGGDGYTF
TRBV5-1 | CASSLLQFSGANVLTF
TRBV29-1 | CSVIVWTGGNEQFF
TRBV7-2 | CASSLGASGNEQFF
TRBV5-1 | CATSIGASGSNEQFF
TRBV5-1 | CASSPRPGGGSYEQYF
TRBV7-2 | CASSLGGRAEGRQYF
TRBV7-3 | CASSFSGASEQFF
TRBV5-6 | CASSFRGGRSYGYTF
TRBV19 | CASSIAGGEKLFF
TRBV9 | CASSVGDSFSYEQYF
TRBV19 | CASSIYVGEGNEQFF
TRBV6-5 | CASSPGTGGETQYF
TRBV18 | CASSPKAGSTYNEQFF
TRBV5-5 | CASSFLGGINEQFF
TRBV30 | CAWSVWSEKLFF
TRBV2 | CASRETGSNTGELFF
TRBV5-3 | CARSRDQPQHF
TRBV11-2 | CASSLPLTGAAEAFF
TRBV10-3 | CAIQGQAWEQYF
TRBV5-1 | CASSPNGGRAIYEQFF
TRBV5-1 | CASSLDGGYYNEQFF
TRBV4-1 | CASSQVTVTNYGYTF
TRBV6-5 | CASSFREGQVDEQYF
TRBV2 | CASSEVAETQYF
TRBV28 | CASSFEGWEETQYF
TRBV7-8 | CASSSRTGGVREQYF
TRBV11-3 | CASSYSGGKQPQHF
TRBV28 | CATGQNYGYTF
TRBV5-1 | CASSSGLARAQETQYF
TRBV6-5 | CASSSTVNYGYTF
TRBV11-3 | CASSLGAPGQPYSGNTIYF
TRBV9 | CASSDPRGAGVSLSYGYTF
TRBV27 | CASSSVFGPGGMGEQYF
TRBV6-1 | CASSWAGKGTEAFF
TRBV25-1 | CASRGTQVSGNTIYF
TRBV6-5 | CASSAVAGNEAFF
TRBV28 | CAIQGSNQPQHF
TRBV6-6 | CASITGYNQPQHF
TRBV6-6 | CASSYSKAYEQYF
TRBV6-9 | CASSPGTGDGSYEQYF
TRBV21-1 | CASTPRGRHLDEQFF
TRBV7-2 | CASSQDLAGGFNEQFF
TRBV6-6 | CASRGQGRWKAEAFF
TRBV12-5 | CASGETGRQETQYF
TRBV5-1 | CASSPQGRSYTF
TRBV4-1 | CASSQESARNTEAFF
TRBV2 | CASSEALAPTNEKLFF
TRBV5-6 | CASSLTGVTNEKLFF
TRBV5-4 | CASSPDRFSYEQYF
TRBV7-9 | CASSQGSDGPQHF
TRBV27 | CASSFTGGGIYEQYF
TRBV30 | CAWSVNLAGNNEQFF
TRBV2 | CASSKGRGSEQYF
TRBV10-3 | CAISDFGGSGEQYF